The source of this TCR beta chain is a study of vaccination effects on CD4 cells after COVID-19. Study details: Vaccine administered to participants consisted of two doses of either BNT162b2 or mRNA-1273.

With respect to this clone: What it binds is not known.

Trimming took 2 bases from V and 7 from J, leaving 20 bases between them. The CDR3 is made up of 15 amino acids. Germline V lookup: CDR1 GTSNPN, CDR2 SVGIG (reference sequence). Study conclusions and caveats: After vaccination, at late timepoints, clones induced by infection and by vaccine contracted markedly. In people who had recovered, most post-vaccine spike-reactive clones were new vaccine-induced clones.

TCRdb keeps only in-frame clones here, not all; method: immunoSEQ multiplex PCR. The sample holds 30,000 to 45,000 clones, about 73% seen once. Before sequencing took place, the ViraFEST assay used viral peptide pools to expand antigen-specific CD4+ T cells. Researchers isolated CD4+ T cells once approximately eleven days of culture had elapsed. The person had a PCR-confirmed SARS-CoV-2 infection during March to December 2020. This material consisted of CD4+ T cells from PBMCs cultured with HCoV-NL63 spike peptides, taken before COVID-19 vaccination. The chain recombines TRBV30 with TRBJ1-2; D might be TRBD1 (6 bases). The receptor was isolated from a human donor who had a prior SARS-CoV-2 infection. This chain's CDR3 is CAWSTLRGLRSGYTF. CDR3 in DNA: TGTGCCTGGAGTACCCTTAGGGGGTTAAGGAGTGGCTACACCTTC. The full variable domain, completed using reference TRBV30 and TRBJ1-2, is SQTIHQWPATLVQPVGSPLSLECTVEGTSNPNLYWYRQAAGRGLQLLFYSVGIGQISSEVPQNLSASRPQDRQFILSSKKLLLSDSGFYLCAWSTLRGLRSGYTFGSGTRLTVV.